This T cell receptor (beta chain) was observed in a study of control samples from healthy donors and cancer patients. Clones were read by immunoSEQ multiplex PCR, and TCRdb kept only the in-frame ones, dropping some. The sample lists around 120,000 clones; roughly 91% were seen once. The sequencing input was PBMCs. This sequence was found in a man aged 50-60 years with head and neck cancer.

The CDR3 sequence: CASSFSGQGLYEQYF. DNA for the CDR3: TGTGCCAGCAGCTTCTCGGGACAGGGATTGTACGAGCAGTACTTC. The rearrangement uses TRBV5-5 and TRBJ2-7, with 9 bases aligning to TRBD1. V shed 2 bases and J 4 bases; nucleotides not matched to a gene: 7. The germline gives CDR1 SGHKS, CDR2 YYEKEE (reference sequence). The CDR3 extends over 15 amino acids.